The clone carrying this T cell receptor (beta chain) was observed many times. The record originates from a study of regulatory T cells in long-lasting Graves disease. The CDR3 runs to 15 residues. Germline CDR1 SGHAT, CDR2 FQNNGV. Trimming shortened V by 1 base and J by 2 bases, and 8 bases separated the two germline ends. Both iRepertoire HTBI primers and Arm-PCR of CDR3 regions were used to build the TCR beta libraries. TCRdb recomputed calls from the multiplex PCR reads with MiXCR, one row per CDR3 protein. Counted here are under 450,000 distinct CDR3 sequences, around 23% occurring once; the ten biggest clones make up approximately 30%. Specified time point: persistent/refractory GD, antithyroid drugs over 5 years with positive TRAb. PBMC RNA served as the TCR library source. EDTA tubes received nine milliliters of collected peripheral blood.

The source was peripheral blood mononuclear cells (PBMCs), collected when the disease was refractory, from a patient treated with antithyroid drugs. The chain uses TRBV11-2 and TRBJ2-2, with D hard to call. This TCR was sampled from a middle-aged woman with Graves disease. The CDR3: CASSLGWGNTGELFF. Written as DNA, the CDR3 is TGTGCCAGCAGCTTAGGTTGGGGAAACACCGGGGAGCTGTTTTTT. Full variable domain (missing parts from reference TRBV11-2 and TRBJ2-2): EAGVAQSPRYKIIEKRQSVAFWCNPISGHATLYWYQQILGQGPKLLIQFQNNGVVDDSQLPKDRFSAERLKGVDSTLKIQPAKLEDSAVYLCASSLGWGNTGELFFGEGSRLTVL.